This T cell receptor beta chain originates from a study of Ad26.COV2.S vaccination and SARS-CoV-2 variants. The overall study: Of the COV1001 trial arms, the Ad26.COV2.S arm included the donor.

About this clone: Other DNA sequences in the sample encode the same CDR3.

Produced via immunoSEQ multiplex PCR; TCRdb's table is partial and in-frame only. Seen here are 350,000 to 500,000 clones, roughly 87% observed once, and the top ten hold around 2.5%. Stated treatment: some 20 received Ad26.COV2.S at low or high dose, single or two shots; about 5 received placebo; per-sample allocation not given. Day 63 after the first injection of vaccine or placebo was the sampling time. CDR1 and CDR2 from the germline V gene are SGDLS and YYNGEE. CDR3 length equals 14 residues. V lost 2 bases and J lost 4, with 12 bases in between. Sequencing was performed on peripheral blood, taken in a trial of Ad26.COV2.S vaccine versus placebo. The sequence came from a person aged 18-65 years who received the Ad26.COV2.S COVID-19 vaccine or a placebo. J is TRBJ2-5 and V is TRBV9; TRBD2 is a possible D gene (5 bases). The chain's CDR3 is CASSVTGAGETQYF. The CDR3 DNA sequence: TGTGCCAGCAGCGTTACGGGCGCGGGAGAGACCCAGTACTTC.